A single sample gave rise to the 31 T cell receptor beta chains below, sequenced in a study of cytomegalovirus exposure and HLA in healthy donors. Assay: immunoSEQ multiplex PCR; the TCRdb copy retains only in-frame clones and omits some. The sample carries about 140,000 clones, 84% recorded once. What was sequenced was PBMCs. The origin of the receptors is a woman aged 30 to 39 in good health and CMV-seronegative.

This clone was detected only a few times. The rearrangement joins TRBV27 to TRBJ1-6; D gene uncertain. The V gene's germline CDR1 is MNHEY and CDR2 SMNVEV (reference sequence). V was trimmed by 3 bases and J by 9 bases, leaving 12 bases between them. There are 14 residues in the CDR3. DNA for the CDR3: TGTGCCAGCAGTTTTGTGGTTACCGGTTCACCCCTCCACTTT. It codes for CASSFVVTGSPLHF.

The chain employs TRBV7-6 and TRBJ2-3; 13 bases line up with TRBD2. The CDR3 totals 18 residues. V was pared by 6 bases and J by 3 bases, with 12 bases of the junction left unmatched. Germline loops: CDR1 SGHVS, CDR2 FNYEAQ. CDR3: CASSSRLLAGGYTDTQYF. For the CDR3, the DNA is TGTGCCAGCAGTTCTCGATTACTAGCGGGGGGGTATACAGATACGCAGTATTTT.

This rearrangement joins TRBV29-1 to TRBJ2-2, with D unclear. Deletions cut 4 bases from V and 1 base from J, with 4 bases between. The CDR3 consists of 12 residues. Germline-derived CDR1 and CDR2 are SQVTM and ANQGSEA. Here the CDR3 DNA reads TGCAGCGTTGGCGAGAACACCGGGGAGCTGTTTTTT. Protein: CSVGENTGELFF.

The rearrangement links TRBV27 to TRBJ1-6; D might be TRBD1 (5 bases). V was pared by 6 bases and J by 10 bases, with 25 bases between. Germline CDR1 MNHEY, CDR2 SMNVEV (reference sequence). This CDR3 has 17 amino acids. The DNA of the CDR3 is TGTGCCAGCAGCCGCACCCCTACAGGTTACGGAGAATCACCCCTCCACTTT. Translation gives CASSRTPTGYGESPLHF.

The chain employs TRBV29-1 and TRBJ2-7; possible D gene TRBD1, 5 bases. The germline CDR1 and CDR2 sequences are SQVTM and ANQGSEA. The CDR3 totals 14 residues. V was clipped by 6 bases and J by 4 bases, with 19 bases between them. The CDR3 nucleotides read TGCAGCGTCTCAGACCAGGGTACTACTTACGAGCAGTACTTC. It codes for CSVSDQGTTYEQYF.

In its sample, this clone was seen once. V usage is TRBV5-1 and J usage is TRBJ2-3; 8 nucleotides agree with TRBD1. CDR3 length: 16 amino acids. J was trimmed by 0 bases and V by 2 bases; bases with no gene match: 5. The V gene's germline CDR1 is SGHRS and CDR2 YFSETQ. In nucleotides, the CDR3 is TGCGCCAGCAGCTTAGGTACAGGGGGGAGCACAGATACGCAGTATTTT. Translating gives CASSLGTGGSTDTQYF.

The chain employs TRBV5-1 and TRBJ2-1; 10 bases are shared with TRBD1. This CDR3 has 17 residues. Germline CDR1 is SGHRS and CDR2 is YFSETQ. V was clipped by 0 bases and J by 4 bases; unmatched bases: 7. The CDR3 loop reads CASSLGPMGQGYNEQFF. The DNA of the CDR3 is TGCGCCAGCAGCTTGGGTCCCATGGGACAGGGGTACAATGAGCAGTTCTTC.

This clone was detected only a few times. This chain connects TRBV5-1 to TRBJ2-7; D remains unclear. Trimming removed 0 bases from V and 2 bases from J, with 9 bases in between. Germline-derived CDR1 and CDR2 are SGHRS and YFSETQ. The CDR3 length is 14 residues. CDR3 coding DNA: TGCGCCAGCAGCTTGGCCGGCGGTACCTACGAGCAGTACTTC. As protein: CASSLAGGTYEQYF.

The chain joins TRBV27 to TRBJ2-2, with a weak D call TRBD2 (7 bases). The CDR3 totals 19 residues. Trimming took off 3 bases at V and 3 bases at J, with 23 bases between the two ends. Looked up from germline, CDR1 is MNHEY and CDR2 is SMNVEV (reference sequence). Written as DNA, the CDR3 is TGTGCCAGCAGTTTCCTCCCCTGGGGGGGCCCCCGGGACACCGGGGAGCTGTTTTTT. Encoded protein: CASSFLPWGGPRDTGELFF.

This clone was picked up a small number of times. Mismatch with germline at one junction end may stem from a read error. The V and J genes are TRBV29-1 and TRBJ1-1, with D tentatively TRBD1 (5 bases). Germline V gene data show CDR1 as SQVTM and CDR2 as ANQGSEA. The CDR3 contains 14 residues. CDR3 DNA sequence: TGCAGCGTTGAAGGGACAAAGGGGAACGCTGAAGCTTTCTTT. Translating gives CSVEGTKGNAEAFF. Based on the CDR3 plus reference TRBV29-1 and TRBJ1-1, the full variable domain is SAVISQKPSRDICQRGTSLTIQCQVDSQVTMMFWYRQQPGQSLTLIATANQGSEATYESGFVIDKFPISRPNLTFSTLTVSNMSPEDSSIYLCSVEGTKGNAEAFFGQGTRLTVV.

The genes are TRBV19 and TRBJ1-1, with D unclear. This CDR3 has 13 amino acids. Germline loops: CDR1 LNHDA, CDR2 SQIVND (reference sequence). V gave up 7 bases and J gave up 5 bases, with 14 bases separating them. CDR3 coding DNA: TGTGCCAGTACTCCAGCTCCGAGGACTGAAGCTTTCTTT. This gives the protein CASTPAPRTEAFF.

The J gene is TRBJ2-3, the V gene TRBV6-6, with 7 bases identical to TRBD1. The CDR3 consists of 14 residues. Losses at the gene ends were 5 bases for V and 5 bases for J; bases not matched to a gene: 7. Germline values: CDR1 MNHNY, CDR2 SVGAGI (reference sequence). The CDR3 reads CASSRGQDRDTQYF. The CDR3 coding sequence is TGTGCCAGCAGTCGAGGACAGGATCGAGATACGCAGTATTTT.

The chain couples TRBV28 to TRBJ2-2; 7 bases match TRBD1. In germline, CDR1 is MDHEN, CDR2 SYDVKM. V trimming: 8 bases; J trimming: 6 bases; junction bases outside the gene matches: 6. This CDR3 has 13 residues. The CDR3 loop is CASRTGAPGELFF. The CDR3 DNA follows: TGTGCCAGCCGAACAGGGGCCCCCGGGGAGCTGTTTTTT.

The CDR3 is CASSPRPGQAGYEQYF. The CDR3 DNA sequence: TGTGCCAGCAGCCCCCGTCCGGGACAGGCAGGCTACGAGCAGTACTTC. This rearrangement joins TRBV7-6 to TRBJ2-7; 8 positions match TRBD1. Germline CDR1 is SGHVS and CDR2 is FNYEAQ. J gave up 3 bases and V 5 bases, and 12 bases lay outside the gene matches. The CDR3 runs 16 residues.

The chain uses TRBV9 and TRBJ1-1, with TRBD1 identical over 7 bases. Germline lookup yields CDR1 SGDLS and CDR2 YYNGEE. The CDR3 sequence is 14 residues long. V lost 7 bases to trimming and J lost 6 bases; unmatched junction nucleotides: 12. Here the CDR3 reads CASGRQGSSPEAFF. Written as DNA, the CDR3 is TGTGCCAGCGGGAGACAGGGATCGAGCCCTGAAGCTTTCTTT.

V and J are TRBV11-2 and TRBJ1-4, with TRBD1 matching 9 bases. After removal of 5 bases from V and 8 bases from J, the junction contained 12 bases not matched to a gene. CDR1 is SGHAT, CDR2 FQNNGV, per germline. This CDR3 region has 16 residues. The DNA of the CDR3 is TGTGCCAGCAGCCCCCGGGTTGGGACAGGGCGGGAAAAACTGTTTTTT. Translating gives CASSPRVGTGREKLFF.

The chain carries TRBV9 and TRBJ1-2; D remains ambiguous. The germline V gene encodes CDR1 SGDLS and CDR2 YYNGEE. V was pared by 2 bases and J by 7 bases, with 12 bases between. The CDR3 is 13 amino acids. This chain's CDR3 is CASSVYAGSGYTF. The CDR3 nucleotides read TGTGCCAGCAGCGTTTATGCGGGTAGTGGCTACACCTTC. Drawing the rest from reference TRBV9 and TRBJ1-2, the complete variable domain is DSGVTQTPKHLITATGQRVTLRCSPRSGDLSVYWYQQSLDQGLQFLIQYYNGEERAKGNILERFSAQQFPDLHSELNLSSLELGDSALYFCASSVYAGSGYTFGSGTRLTVV.

The chain has TRBV10-2 and TRBJ1-5, with D possibly TRBD1 on 6 matching bases. CDR1 is WSHSY, CDR2 SAAADI, per germline. This CDR3 has 14 amino acids. V lost 4 bases and J lost 3, with 10 bases in between. The CDR3: CASSVSGDNQPQHF. The CDR3 DNA is TGCGCCAGCAGTGTGTCAGGGGACAATCAGCCCCAGCATTTT.

This rearrangement joins TRBV11-2 to TRBJ1-6; 8 nucleotides align to TRBD1. Germline CDR1 and CDR2: SGHAT and FQNNGV. The CDR3 runs 14 residues. V lost 8 bases, J lost 4 bases, and 4 bases stayed unmatched. CDR3 nucleotides: TGTGCCAGCGAACAGGGGGTTTATAATTCACCCCTCCACTTT. Translated: CASEQGVYNSPLHF. The whole variable domain, filled in from reference TRBV11-2 and TRBJ1-6, reads EAGVAQSPRYKIIEKRQSVAFWCNPISGHATLYWYQQILGQGPKLLIQFQNNGVVDDSQLPKDRFSAERLKGVDSTLKIQPAKLEDSAVYLCASEQGVYNSPLHFGNGTRLTVT.

The chain joins TRBV6-5 to TRBJ1-2; D is possibly TRBD1 (5 bases). The CDR3 loop spans 13 amino acids. The V gene's germline CDR1 is MNHEY and CDR2 SVGAGI. V was pared by 7 bases and J by 1 base, with 10 bases between. CDR3 in amino acids: CASKATDNYGYTF. The CDR3 DNA reads TGTGCCAGCAAGGCGACAGATAACTATGGCTACACCTTC.

The chain employs TRBV7-9 and TRBJ2-2, with 7 bases matching TRBD1. Germline values: CDR1 SEHNR, CDR2 FQNEAQ (reference sequence). V lost 0 bases and J lost 5; bases outside the gene matches: 12. The CDR3 consists of 18 residues. The chain's CDR3 is CASSLALFGRGYTGELFF. The DNA for the CDR3 is TGTGCCAGCAGCTTAGCCCTTTTCGGCAGGGGGTATACCGGGGAGCTGTTTTTT.

The chain recombines TRBV28 with TRBJ2-2; D is uncertain. The CDR3 has 14 amino acids. CDR1 and CDR2 (germline): MDHEN, SYDVKM. Trimming took off 6 bases at V and 2 bases at J, with 10 bases between the two ends. The chain's CDR3 is CASRDLSNTGELFF. For the CDR3, the DNA is TGTGCCAGCAGAGACCTTAGCAACACCGGGGAGCTGTTTTTT.

This chain links TRBV5-1 with TRBJ1-2; D is undetermined. The germline V gene has CDR1 SGHRS and CDR2 YFSETQ. V was trimmed by 0 bases and J by 7 bases, leaving 7 bases between them. CDR3 size: 12 residues. The DNA for the CDR3 is TGCGCCAGCAGCTTGGACAGATTTGGCTACACCTTC. It specifies CASSLDRFGYTF.

This clone was counted a few times. This chain links TRBV13 with TRBJ2-5, with TRBD2 matching over 7 bases. Germline values: CDR1 PRHDT, CDR2 FYEKMQ (reference sequence). Unmatched junction bases numbered 16, after V lost 5 bases and J lost 1 base. This CDR3 has 18 amino acids. In DNA, the CDR3 is TGTGCCAGCAGCGCTAAACCATCGGGACTACCCCTCCAAGAGACCCAGTACTTC. Amino acid sequence: CASSAKPSGLPLQETQYF.

CDR3: CSVADRATNEKLFF. The DNA of the CDR3 is TGCAGCGTCGCCGACAGGGCCACTAATGAAAAACTGTTTTTT. The chain employs TRBV29-1 and TRBJ1-4, with 7 bases matching TRBD1. The CDR3 is made up of 14 amino acids. Trimming cost V 6 bases and J 2 bases; bases outside gene matches: 6. The germline gives CDR1 SQVTM, CDR2 ANQGSEA.

The chain employs TRBV7-3 and TRBJ2-1, with TRBD2 identical over 7 bases. The CDR3 spans 14 residues. After removal of 2 bases from V and 6 bases from J, the junction contained 4 bases not matched to a gene. The germline V gene has CDR1 SGHTA and CDR2 FQGTGA. CDR3 coding DNA: TGTGCCAGCAGCTTAGGACTAGTATCCAATGAGCAGTTCTTC. Translating gives CASSLGLVSNEQFF. The whole variable domain, filled in from reference TRBV7-3 and TRBJ2-1, reads GAGVSQTPSNKVTEKGKYVELRCDPISGHTALYWYRQSLGQGPEFLIYFQGTGAADDSGLPNDRFFAVRPEGSVSTLKIQRTERGDSAVYLCASSLGLVSNEQFFGPGTRLTVL.

This clone appeared a single time. The chain uses TRBV7-2 and TRBJ1-4; D is unclear. CDR3 length: 14 amino acids. Germline V gene data show CDR1 as SGHTA and CDR2 as FQGNSA. Between the trimmed V and J ends, which lost 3 bases and 6 bases, there was a span of 11 bases. The CDR3, as DNA: TGTGCCAGCAGCTTTGACCCCGAGGATGAAAAACTGTTTTTT. This codes for CASSFDPEDEKLFF.

The chain has TRBV6-5 and TRBJ2-7, with TRBD1 matching over 8 bases. CDR1 is MNHEY, CDR2 SVGAGI, per germline. V was pared by 5 bases and J by 3 bases, with 6 bases of the junction left unmatched. The CDR3 spans 14 residues. The CDR3, as DNA: TGTGCCAGCAGTCCAACGGACAGGGACTACGAGCAGTACTTC. It encodes CASSPTDRDYEQYF.

The rearrangement uses TRBV6-5 and TRBJ1-1, with D perhaps matching TRBD1 (5 bases). The V gene lost 5 bases and the J gene lost 0 bases, with 10 bases spanning the gap. The CDR3 length is 14 residues. Germline values: CDR1 MNHEY, CDR2 SVGAGI. CDR3: CASSHDSMNTEAFF. For the CDR3, the DNA is TGTGCCAGCAGTCACGACAGTATGAACACTGAAGCTTTCTTT.

This chain uses TRBV5-4 with TRBJ2-3, with D tentatively TRBD2 (5 bases). The ends were cut back, 4 bases at V and 5 bases at J, with 14 bases in the middle. Looked up from germline, CDR1 is SGHNT and CDR2 is YYREEE (reference sequence). The CDR3 totals 14 residues. For the CDR3, the DNA is TGTGCCAGCAGCGCCGGGATGACCCTAGATACGCAGTATTTT. The encoded protein is CASSAGMTLDTQYF.

A single count supports this clone. The V call is TRBV11-2, the J call TRBJ2-3; 13 bases align to TRBD2. Trimming cost V 0 bases and J 3 bases; bases outside gene matches: 6. The CDR3 covers 18 residues. CDR1 is SGHAT and CDR2 is FQNNGV in the germline V gene. The CDR3 region has the DNA TGTGCCAGCAGCTTAGAACACTGGGGACTAGCGGGGACAGATACGCAGTATTTT. It yields the protein CASSLEHWGLAGTDTQYF.